This T cell receptor (beta chain) was retrieved from a study of cytomegalovirus exposure and HLA in healthy donors. Study-level background: Out of 398 genotyped donors, around 80% belonged to the Caucasian-associated ancestry cluster. Whole-study results and caveats: There were some public TCRs occurring in many donors, but most TCR sequences were rare. Most subjects' HLA-A and HLA-B alleles were reportedly predicted from TCR beta sequences. According to the study, around 160 TCR beta chains were cytomegalovirus-associated.

V was pared by 4 bases and J by 4 bases, with 14 bases of the junction left unmatched. Germline CDR1 is SGHRS and CDR2 is YFSETQ. This CDR3 contains 17 residues. Concerning this clone: As yet, its antigen is unknown.

60 Vbeta and 13 Jbeta primers were used in PCR. Only in-frame clones appear in the TCRdb table, and some are missing; sequencing was by immunoSEQ multiplex PCR. The sample lists around 70,000 clones; just over 70% were seen once. The genes are TRBV5-1 and TRBJ2-3; the match to TRBD2 covers 8 bases. The origin of this receptor is a man aged 60 to 69 in good health and CMV-seropositive. Sequences were obtained from PBMCs. CDR3: CASSRTLRGGDADTQYF. In DNA, the CDR3 is TGCGCCAGCAGCCGAACGCTTCGGGGGGGCGACGCAGATACGCAGTATTTT.